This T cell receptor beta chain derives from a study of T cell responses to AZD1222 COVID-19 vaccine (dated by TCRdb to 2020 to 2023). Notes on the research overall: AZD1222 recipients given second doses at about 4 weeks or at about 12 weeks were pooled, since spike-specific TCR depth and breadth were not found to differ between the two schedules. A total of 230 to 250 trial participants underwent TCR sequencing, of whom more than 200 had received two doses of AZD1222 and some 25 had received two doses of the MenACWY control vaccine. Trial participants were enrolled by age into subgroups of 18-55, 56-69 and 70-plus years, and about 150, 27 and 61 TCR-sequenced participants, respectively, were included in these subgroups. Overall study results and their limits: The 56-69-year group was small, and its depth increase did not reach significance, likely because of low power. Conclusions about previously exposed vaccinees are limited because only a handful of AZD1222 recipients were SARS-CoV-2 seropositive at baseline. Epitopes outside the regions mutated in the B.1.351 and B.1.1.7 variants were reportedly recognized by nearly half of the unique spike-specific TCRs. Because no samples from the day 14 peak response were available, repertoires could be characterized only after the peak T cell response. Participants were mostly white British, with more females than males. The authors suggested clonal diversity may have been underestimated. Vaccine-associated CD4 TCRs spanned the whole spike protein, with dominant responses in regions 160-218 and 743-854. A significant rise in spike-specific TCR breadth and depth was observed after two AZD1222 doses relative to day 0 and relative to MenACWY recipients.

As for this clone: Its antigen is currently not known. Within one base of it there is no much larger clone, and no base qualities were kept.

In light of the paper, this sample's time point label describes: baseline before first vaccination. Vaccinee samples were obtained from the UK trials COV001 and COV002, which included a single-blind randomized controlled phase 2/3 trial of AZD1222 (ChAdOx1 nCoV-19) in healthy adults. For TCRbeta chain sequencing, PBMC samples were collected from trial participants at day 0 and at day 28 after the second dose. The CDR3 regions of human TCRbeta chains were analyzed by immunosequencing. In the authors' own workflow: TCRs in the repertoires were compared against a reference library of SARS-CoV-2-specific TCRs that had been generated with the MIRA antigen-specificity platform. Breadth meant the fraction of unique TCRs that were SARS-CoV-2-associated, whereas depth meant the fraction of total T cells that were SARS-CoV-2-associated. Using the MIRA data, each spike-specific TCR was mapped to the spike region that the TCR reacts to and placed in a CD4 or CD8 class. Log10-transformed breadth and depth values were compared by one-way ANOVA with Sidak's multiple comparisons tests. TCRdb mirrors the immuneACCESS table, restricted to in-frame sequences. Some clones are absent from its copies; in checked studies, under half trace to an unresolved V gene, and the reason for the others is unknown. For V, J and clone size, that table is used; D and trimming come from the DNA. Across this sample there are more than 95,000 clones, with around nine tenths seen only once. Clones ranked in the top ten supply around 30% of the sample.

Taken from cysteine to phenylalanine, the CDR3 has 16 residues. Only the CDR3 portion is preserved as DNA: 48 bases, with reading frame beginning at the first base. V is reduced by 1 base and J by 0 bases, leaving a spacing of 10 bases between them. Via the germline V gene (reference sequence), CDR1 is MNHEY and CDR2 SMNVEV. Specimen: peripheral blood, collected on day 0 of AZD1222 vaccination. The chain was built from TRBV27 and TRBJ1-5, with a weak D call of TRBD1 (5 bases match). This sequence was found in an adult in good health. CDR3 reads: CASSLWGGNSNQPQHF. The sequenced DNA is TGTGCCAGCAGTTTATGGGGGGGGAATAGCAATCAGCCCCAGCATTTT.